This TCR beta chain appears in the sequencing data of a study of blood T cells in healthy people across ages (dated by TCRdb to between 2014 and 2016). A note on the overall study: Template switching captured roughly one uniquely barcoded TCR beta cDNA molecule per two T cells in model experiments. To track age-related changes in TCR beta repertoire diversity, the study relied on deep sequencing normalized with unique cDNA molecular identifiers. Using the same blood draw, the study looked at two additional independent replicas of 1 million unique cDNA reads for two donors, one aged 18 to 30 and the other aged 80 or older. Donors were grouped into four age groups: young (average approximately 15 years), middle-aged (about 40), aged (around 62) and long-lived (roughly 80). To avoid experimental bias, donors of different ages were distributed randomly across sequencing lanes. Points the paper makes about the study in general: Estimates of total diversity from one million sequenced T cells were regarded as lower bounds and underestimates. Observed TCR beta diversity per million T cells fell roughly linearly with age, and a significant reduction was already apparent by age about 43. Compared with the aged group, more naive CD4+ T cells, fewer expanded clones and increased TCR diversity were shown by the long-lived group, suggesting age selection. There was a strong correlation between observed TCR beta diversity and the percentage of naive T cells measured by flow cytometry. Since profiling was done on bulk unsorted PBMCs, naive and antigen-experienced compartments could not be conclusively compared. The CMV infection status of donors was not known, potentially confounding age-related changes in expanded clonotypes.

The roughly 39 donors, aged roughly 6 to 95 years, were systemically healthy Caucasian individuals from Russia. Each donor gave about 9.7 milliliters of peripheral blood, drawn into EDTA-treated Vacutainer tubes. Ficoll-Paque density-gradient centrifugation was used to isolate PBMCs, with at least 6.5 million per sample. Trizol reagent was used to extract total RNA from PBMCs, with at least 5.5 micrograms per sample. For every donor, flow cytometry on a PBMC aliquot measured the percentage of naive CD45RAhigh/CD27high T cells. To note about this clonotype: The target of this receptor is not known. No much larger clonotype is one base removed from it; base qualities were not supplied.

Receptor amplification or capture employed 5' RACE. The sequencer was an Illumina HiSeq 2500. A second PCR of 7 to 11 cycles was performed with a sample-barcoded 5' primer and a J-beta primer mix. Each TCR beta cDNA molecule received a unique molecular identifier from a template-switch 5' adaptor carrying 12 random nucleotides. Each sample yielded at least 3 million CDR3-containing paired-end reads. First-strand cDNA synthesis was performed from all RNA using the Mint cDNA synthesis kit, with priming by a TRBC-specific oligonucleotide. Following uracil-DNA glycosylase treatment, all cDNA underwent a first 18-cycle PCR with the universal primers M1SS and BC2_uni_R. The paper's processing steps were these. For normalization, 1 million high-quality reads were randomly selected from each sample, with every read carrying a distinct molecular identifier. Instead of being binned into consensus sequences, reads that shared molecular identifiers were thrown out. MiTCR, set to a Q25 quality threshold and the strictest error-elimination algorithm, was used for CDR3 identification, clonotype clustering and error correction. Lower-bound total TCR beta diversity was estimated with a nonparametric unseen species model using Euler transformation. Using fastp trimming at Q25 and MiXCR clonotype assembly, TCRdb reanalyzed the public sequencing data and kept in-frame beta chains. Under each unique CDR3 protein, matching rows form one entry showing the most common genes and DNA. The V and J calls come from TCRdb's annotation, not from the publication. This sample is represented by under 2 million distinct CDR3 sequences; almost 35% of them were singletons. The ten largest clonotypes hold approximately 10% of the sample.

Sequenced input: blood. The TCR sequence derives from a woman under 40 in good health.

The CDR3 reads as follows: CSARDPGTSGWDTQYF. The DNA sequence is TGCAGTGCTAGAGATCCCGGGACTAGCGGGTGGGATACGCAGTATTTT. This receptor chain uses TRBV20-1 and TRBJ2-3, with TRBD2 matching 12 junction bases. The germline V gene (reference sequence) provides CDR1 DFQATT and CDR2 SNEGSKA. The CDR3 contains 16 residues, cysteine and phenylalanine counted. The read is trimmed to its CDR3 DNA, 48 bases read in frame from base 1. At the junction V is shortened by 0 bases and J by 6 bases; bases outside the gene matches: 7.